A single TCR beta chain is shown here with its context. Its antigen remains unknown. The record originates from a study of Ad26.COV2.S vaccination and SARS-CoV-2 variants. The repertoire was sequenced with immunoSEQ multiplex PCR; TCRdb's copy has only in-frame clones and lacks some. The sample records about 350,000 clones, under 95% being singletons. Regarding the study as a whole: The TCR breadth and depth analyses may have produced an underestimate of total T cell responses. Those who received the vaccine showed greater spike-specific TCR breadth than those given placebo. Vaccine recipients and placebo recipients showed similar non-spike TCR breadth. Reported findings describe substantial breadth in spike-specific CD8+ and CD4+ T cell responses following vaccination.

Germline CDR1 SNHLY, CDR2 FYNNEI. The CDR3 runs 16 residues. J lost 2 bases, V lost 2 bases, and 6 bases had no gene match. The receptor's source is a human donor who had recovered from COVID-19. The V and J genes are TRBV2 and TRBJ1-2; 9 bases fit TRBD1. The specimen comprised peripheral blood, sampled after recovery from COVID-19. CDR3 DNA: TGTGCCAGCAGTGAAACAGGGGGCGCGAGGAACTATGGCTACACCTTC. Translation gives CASSETGGARNYGYTF.